The rows below give T cell receptor beta chains drawn from one sample of a study of control samples from healthy donors and cancer patients. The table came from immunoSEQ multiplex PCR; TCRdb's copy has only in-frame clones and leaves some out. The data contain 96,000 or so clones, 80% to 95% of them singletons. Sequences were obtained from blood. These receptors all come from a man younger than 35 in good health. The CDR3 runs from the conserved cysteine through the conserved F or W. The D gene is left open where the match is weak. Some rows mark clone size as missing; the rest say once, few, many or name a class of expanded clone.

clone size: .; V gene: TRBV4-1; CDR3 length: 18; D gene: TRBD2; J gene: TRBJ2-1; CDR3 DNA: TGCGCCAGCAGCCAATTACCTAGCGGGAGAGGCTCCTACAATGAGCAGTTCTTC; CDR3 protein: CASSQLPSGRGSYNEQFF
clone size: .; V gene: TRBV6-5; CDR3 length: 16; D gene: TRBD2; J gene: TRBJ2-7; CDR3 DNA: TGTGCCAGCAGTTACTCTGTATTAGAAGGGAGGGACGAGCAGTACTTC; CDR3 protein: CASSYSVLEGRDEQYF
clone size: .; V gene: TRBV5-5; CDR3 length: 14; D gene: .; J gene: TRBJ2-3; CDR3 DNA: TGTGCCAGCAGCTTGTCGGTTGGAACAGATACGCAGTATTTT; CDR3 protein: CASSLSVGTDTQYF
clone size: .; V gene: TRBV5-1; CDR3 length: 14; D gene: .; J gene: TRBJ2-1; CDR3 DNA: TGCGCCAGCAGCGGGGGACAACGACACAATGAGCAGTTCTTC; CDR3 protein: CASSGGQRHNEQFF
clone size: .; V gene: TRBV5-1; CDR3 length: 12; D gene: .; J gene: TRBJ2-7; CDR3 DNA: TGCGCCAGCAGCCCTAGGGGTGTCGAGCAGTACTTC; CDR3 protein: CASSPRGVEQYF
clone size: .; V gene: TRBV6-2/TRBV6-3; CDR3 length: 13; D gene: .; J gene: TRBJ2-7; CDR3 DNA: TGTGCCAGCAGCCGATTGGGGCGGGCCGAGCAGTACTTC; CDR3 protein: CASSRLGRAEQYF
clone size: .; V gene: TRBV5-1; CDR3 length: 18; D gene: .; J gene: TRBJ1-3; CDR3 DNA: TGCGCCAGCAGCTTTGTTCCAAGCGGAGACACCTCTGGAAACACCATATATTTT; CDR3 protein: CASSFVPSGDTSGNTIYF
clone size: once; V gene: TRBV5-1; CDR3 length: 14; D gene: TRBD1; J gene: TRBJ1-1; CDR3 DNA: TGCGCCAGCAGACGGGGACAGCAGAACACTGAAGCTTTCTTT; CDR3 protein: CASRRGQQNTEAFF
clone size: .; V gene: TRBV2; CDR3 length: 16; D gene: .; J gene: TRBJ1-1; CDR3 DNA: TGTGCCAGCAGTGACCCGGGGGAAGACATGAACACTGAAGCTTTCTTT; CDR3 protein: CASSDPGEDMNTEAFF
clone size: .; V gene: TRBV5-4; CDR3 length: 18; D gene: TRBD2; J gene: TRBJ2-2; CDR3 DNA: TGTGCCAGCAGCTTGGCAGGTAGCGGGGGATCGAACACCGGGGAGCTGTTTTTT; CDR3 protein: CASSLAGSGGSNTGELFF
clone size: .; V gene: TRBV9; CDR3 length: 16; D gene: TRBD2; J gene: TRBJ2-1; CDR3 DNA: TGTGCCAGCAGCGTAGCCGAGGGAGGGCCCTACAATGAGCAGTTCTTC; CDR3 protein: CASSVAEGGPYNEQFF
clone size: .; V gene: TRBV25-1; CDR3 length: 16; D gene: TRBD1; J gene: TRBJ2-3; CDR3 DNA: TGTGCCAGCAGTGAAGGGGCAGGGGGCGTAACAGATACGCAGTATTTT; CDR3 protein: CASSEGAGGVTDTQYF
clone size: .; V gene: TRBV30; CDR3 length: 13; D gene: .; J gene: TRBJ1-1; CDR3 DNA: TGTGCCTCAGGCGGGCAGCTAAACACTGAAGCTTTCTTT; CDR3 protein: CASGGQLNTEAFF
clone size: .; V gene: TRBV6-5; CDR3 length: 14; D gene: .; J gene: TRBJ1-1; CDR3 DNA: TGTGCCAGCAGTTACGGACCAAGAGGCACTGAAGCTTTCTTT; CDR3 protein: CASSYGPRGTEAFF
clone size: .; V gene: TRBV6-6; CDR3 length: 14; D gene: .; J gene: TRBJ2-5; CDR3 DNA: TGTGCCAGCAGTTACTCACGGATTCAAGAGACCCAGTACTTC; CDR3 protein: CASSYSRIQETQYF
clone size: .; V gene: TRBV4-2; CDR3 length: 14; D gene: .; J gene: TRBJ1-5; CDR3 DNA: TGTGCCAGCAGCCAAGATCACGCGAATCAGCCCCAGCATTTT; CDR3 protein: CASSQDHANQPQHF
clone size: .; V gene: TRBV7-2; CDR3 length: 13; D gene: TRBD2; J gene: TRBJ2-7; CDR3 DNA: TGTGCCAGCAGACTAGCGGGAGGCGGCGAGCAGTACTTC; CDR3 protein: CASRLAGGGEQYF
clone size: once; V gene: TRBV3-1/TRBV3-2; CDR3 length: 19; D gene: .; J gene: TRBJ1-2; CDR3 DNA: TGTGCCAGCAGCCAACCCCGCTCACAAGCCTACATAACTAACTATGGCTACACCTTC; CDR3 protein: CASSQPRSQAYITNYGYTF
clone size: .; V gene: TRBV7-3; CDR3 length: 14; D gene: TRBD2; J gene: TRBJ2-3; CDR3 DNA: TGTGCCAGCAGCCTTAGCGGGAGCACAGATACGCAGTATTTT; CDR3 protein: CASSLSGSTDTQYF
clone size: .; V gene: TRBV6-2/TRBV6-3; CDR3 length: 16; D gene: .; J gene: TRBJ2-7; CDR3 DNA: TGTGCCAGCAGTGCGATCCTAAGCGATATCTCCTACGAGCAGTACTTC; CDR3 protein: CASSAILSDISYEQYF
clone size: .; V gene: TRBV14; CDR3 length: 15; D gene: .; J gene: TRBJ2-7; CDR3 DNA: TGTGCCAGCAGCCAACCTAGGAGAGGGGACTACGAGCAGTACTTC; CDR3 protein: CASSQPRRGDYEQYF
clone size: .; V gene: TRBV2; CDR3 length: 17; D gene: TRBD1; J gene: TRBJ2-7; CDR3 DNA: TGTGCCAGCAGTCAAAGACCTTTCGGACAGGGGAGTTACGAGCAGTACTTC; CDR3 protein: CASSQRPFGQGSYEQYF
clone size: .; V gene: TRBV14; CDR3 length: 14; D gene: TRBD2; J gene: TRBJ2-7; CDR3 DNA: TGTGCCAGCAGCTGGACTAGCGGGGGCTACGAGCAGTACTTC; CDR3 protein: CASSWTSGGYEQYF
clone size: .; V gene: TRBV7-6; CDR3 length: 14; D gene: .; J gene: TRBJ1-1; CDR3 DNA: TGTGCCAGCAGCTTGAGGACAGAGAACACTGAAGCTTTCTTT; CDR3 protein: CASSLRTENTEAFF
clone size: .; V gene: TRBV6-5; CDR3 length: 14; D gene: .; J gene: TRBJ1-5; CDR3 DNA: TGTGCCAGCAGTTCCGGACTGAGCAATCAGCCCCAGCATTTT; CDR3 protein: CASSSGLSNQPQHF
clone size: .; V gene: TRBV7-8; CDR3 length: 14; D gene: .; J gene: TRBJ1-5; CDR3 DNA: TGTGCCAGCACCCCAGAGTATAGCAATCAGCCCCAGCATTTT; CDR3 protein: CASTPEYSNQPQHF
clone size: .; V gene: TRBV7-3; CDR3 length: 13; D gene: .; J gene: TRBJ2-3; CDR3 DNA: TGTGCCAGCAGCTTAACTACGACAGATACGCAGTATTTT; CDR3 protein: CASSLTTTDTQYF
clone size: .; V gene: TRBV11-3; CDR3 length: 14; D gene: .; J gene: TRBJ1-1; CDR3 DNA: TGTGCCAGCAGCTTAGGCCAGGAGAACACTGAAGCTTTCTTT; CDR3 protein: CASSLGQENTEAFF
clone size: once; V gene: TRBV5-6; CDR3 length: 14; D gene: .; J gene: TRBJ1-2; CDR3 DNA: TGTGCCAGCAGCGATCGAGGGGTGAACTATGGCTACACCTTC; CDR3 protein: CASSDRGVNYGYTF
clone size: .; V gene: TRBV7-6; CDR3 length: 18; D gene: .; J gene: TRBJ2-7; CDR3 DNA: TGTGCCAGCAGCTTAGTAGCCAGGGGAAGAACCGGCTCCTACGAGCAGTACTTC; CDR3 protein: CASSLVARGRTGSYEQYF
clone size: .; V gene: TRBV7-2; CDR3 length: 14; D gene: TRBD1; J gene: TRBJ1-1; CDR3 DNA: TGTGCCAGCAGTCCACAGGGGGCGCGGACTGAAGCTTTCTTT; CDR3 protein: CASSPQGARTEAFF
clone size: once; V gene: TRBV6-2/TRBV6-3; CDR3 length: 16; D gene: TRBD2; J gene: TRBJ2-7; CDR3 DNA: TGTGCCAGCAGTTACTCGAGACTAGCGGGAATAAGCGAGCAGTACTTC; CDR3 protein: CASSYSRLAGISEQYF
clone size: once; V gene: TRBV14; CDR3 length: 15; D gene: TRBD2; J gene: TRBJ2-7; CDR3 DNA: TGTGCCAGCAGCCAGTTTGTAGCGGGAGACCACGAGCAGTACTTC; CDR3 protein: CASSQFVAGDHEQYF
clone size: .; V gene: TRBV10-3; CDR3 length: 12; D gene: .; J gene: TRBJ2-2; CDR3 DNA: TGTGCCATCCTTACTAAAACCGGGGAGCTGTTTTTT; CDR3 protein: CAILTKTGELFF
clone size: .; V gene: TRBV13; CDR3 length: 15; D gene: TRBD2; J gene: TRBJ2-1; CDR3 DNA: TGTGCCAGCAGCTTTATAGCGGGAGTCAAAAATGAGCAGTTCTTC; CDR3 protein: CASSFIAGVKNEQFF
clone size: .; V gene: TRBV5-1; CDR3 length: 14; D gene: TRBD1; J gene: TRBJ1-3; CDR3 DNA: TGCGCCAGCAGCACAGGGGTCTCTGGAAACACCATATATTTT; CDR3 protein: CASSTGVSGNTIYF
clone size: .; V gene: TRBV4-1; CDR3 length: 14; D gene: .; J gene: TRBJ1-2; CDR3 DNA: TGCGCCAGCAGCCCAACCCGGGGACTCCAGGCTGTCACCTTC; CDR3 protein: CASSPTRGLQAVTF
clone size: .; V gene: TRBV5-4; CDR3 length: 14; D gene: .; J gene: TRBJ1-1; CDR3 DNA: TGTGCCAGCACCCTATTAGGGGGGGCCACTGAAGCTTTCTTT; CDR3 protein: CASTLLGGATEAFF
clone size: .; V gene: TRBV5-1; CDR3 length: 15; D gene: .; J gene: TRBJ2-7; CDR3 DNA: TGCGCCAGCAGCCCCAGGACAGACTCGGCCTACGAGCAGTACTTC; CDR3 protein: CASSPRTDSAYEQYF
clone size: .; V gene: TRBV10-3; CDR3 length: 14; D gene: .; J gene: TRBJ2-4; CDR3 DNA: TGTGCCTCCCGGGACACTTCTGGGAAAAACATTCAGTACTTC; CDR3 protein: CASRDTSGKNIQYF
clone size: .; V gene: TRBV12-3/TRBV12-4; CDR3 length: 13; D gene: .; J gene: TRBJ1-5; CDR3 DNA: TGTGCCAGCAGTCCGCGGAAGGATCAGCCCCAGCATTTT; CDR3 protein: CASSPRKDQPQHF
clone size: .; V gene: TRBV5-8; CDR3 length: 15; D gene: .; J gene: TRBJ1-4; CDR3 DNA: TGTGCCAGCAGCTTGGCCGGGCACAGGGATGAAAAACTGTTTTTT; CDR3 protein: CASSLAGHRDEKLFF
clone size: .; V gene: TRBV15; CDR3 length: 15; D gene: TRBD1; J gene: TRBJ2-3; CDR3 DNA: TGTGCCACCAGCAGAGTTGGGACAGTCACAGATACGCAGTATTTT; CDR3 protein: CATSRVGTVTDTQYF
clone size: once; V gene: TRBV30; CDR3 length: 13; D gene: .; J gene: TRBJ2-1; CDR3 DNA: TGTGCCTGGAGTAGGACATCAACGCCCCTACAGTTCTTC; CDR3 protein: CAWSRTSTPLQFF
clone size: .; V gene: TRBV30; CDR3 length: 15; D gene: TRBD1; J gene: TRBJ2-7; CDR3 DNA: TGTGCCTGGATAACCTTCGACAGGGGGCCATACGAGCAGTACTTC; CDR3 protein: CAWITFDRGPYEQYF
clone size: once; V gene: TRBV27; CDR3 length: 13; D gene: .; J gene: TRBJ1-5; CDR3 DNA: TGTGCCAGCAGTTACAGGGGCAATCAGCCCCAGCATTTT; CDR3 protein: CASSYRGNQPQHF
clone size: .; V gene: TRBV2; CDR3 length: 16; D gene: .; J gene: TRBJ1-5; CDR3 DNA: TGTGCCAGCAGTGAGCGAATCAGGGTGGGCAATCAGCCCCAGCATTTT; CDR3 protein: CASSERIRVGNQPQHF
clone size: .; V gene: TRBV7-9; CDR3 length: 16; D gene: .; J gene: TRBJ1-1; CDR3 DNA: TGTGCCAGCAGCTTAGAGTTCACCCGGTGGAACACTGAAGCTTTCTTT; CDR3 protein: CASSLEFTRWNTEAFF
clone size: once; V gene: TRBV11-2; CDR3 length: 13; D gene: TRBD1; J gene: TRBJ2-7; CDR3 DNA: TGTGCCAGCAGCCACCCAGGGGGTGGCGAGCAGTACTTC; CDR3 protein: CASSHPGGGEQYF